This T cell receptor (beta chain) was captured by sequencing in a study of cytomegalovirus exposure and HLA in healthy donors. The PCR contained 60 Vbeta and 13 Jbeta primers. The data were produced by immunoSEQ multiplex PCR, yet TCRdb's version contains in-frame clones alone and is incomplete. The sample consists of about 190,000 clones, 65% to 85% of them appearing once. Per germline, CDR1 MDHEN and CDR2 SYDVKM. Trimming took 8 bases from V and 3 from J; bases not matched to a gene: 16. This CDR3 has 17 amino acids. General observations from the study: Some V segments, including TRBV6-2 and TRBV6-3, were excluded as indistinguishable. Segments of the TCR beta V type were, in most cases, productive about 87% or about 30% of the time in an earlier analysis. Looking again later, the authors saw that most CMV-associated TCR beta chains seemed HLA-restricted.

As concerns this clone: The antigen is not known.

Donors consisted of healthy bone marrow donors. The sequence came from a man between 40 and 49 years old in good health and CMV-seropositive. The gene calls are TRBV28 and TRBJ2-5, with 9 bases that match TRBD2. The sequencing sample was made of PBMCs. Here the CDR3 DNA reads TGTGCCAGCGCTGGTTCTAAGGGGCTAGCGGGAAAAGAGACCCAGTACTTC. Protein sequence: CASAGSKGLAGKETQYF.